Below are 20 T cell receptor beta chains sequenced from a single sample in a study of CD8 T cells in ankylosing spondylitis. For these TCRs, the target antigens are not known. Points from the study as a whole: The study identified a TCR beta motif of eight highly homologous variants that appeared characteristic of ankylosing spondylitis blood.

TCRdb recomputed calls from the 5' RACE reads with MiXCR, one row per CDR3 protein. This table has roughly 350,000 distinct CDR3 sequences, less than 9.5% appearing once. Sequences were obtained from blood, either unsorted or a sorted T cell fraction (not recorded which). These receptors all come from a male donor with ankylosing spondylitis.

This clonotype was recorded a few times. V and J are TRBV12-3 or TRBV12-4 and TRBJ1-5; TRBD1 might be the D (5 bases). This CDR3 has 14 residues. Trimming removed 6 bases from V and 2 bases from J, with 11 bases in between. For the CDR3, the DNA is TGTGCCAGCAGGCAGGGTCTGGGCAATCAGCCCCAGCATTTT. Translated: CASRQGLGNQPQHF.

In DNA, the CDR3 is TGTGCCAGCACCCGATCGGGGGTGGGGAATGAGCAGTTCTTC. Its translation is CASTRSGVGNEQFF. The rearrangement joins TRBV7-2 to TRBJ2-1, with D perhaps TRBD2 (6 bases). This CDR3 contains 14 residues. Germline loops: CDR1 SGHTA, CDR2 FQGNSA. Between the trimmed V and J ends, which lost 7 bases and 7 bases, there was a span of 17 bases.

This clonotype was observed a handful of times. The V gene is TRBV5-1, the J gene TRBJ2-7; D unresolved. The germline V gene encodes CDR1 SGHRS and CDR2 YFSETQ. The CDR3 is 17 amino acids. Trimming stripped 0 bases from V and 3 bases from J, with 19 bases between. CDR3: CASSLGVSHWLDYEQYF. CDR3 nucleotide sequence: TGCGCCAGCAGCTTGGGAGTATCTCACTGGCTGGACTACGAGCAGTACTTC.

This chain joins TRBV5-4 and TRBJ2-7, with 11 bases fitting TRBD1. Germline trimming cut 2 bases from V and 5 bases from J; bases unmatched to any gene: 9. From germline, CDR1 is SGHNT and CDR2 YYREEE (reference sequence). The CDR3 consists of 16 residues. The DNA of the CDR3 is TGTGCCAGCAGCTTTGGACAGGGGGCGAGGGGCCACGAGCAGTACTTC. It codes for CASSFGQGARGHEQYF.

In this sample, this clonotype turned up a few times. This sequence joins TRBV12-3 or TRBV12-4 and TRBJ2-2; unclear D gene. Trimming took off 6 bases at V and 6 bases at J, with 11 bases between the two ends. This CDR3 has 13 amino acids. CDR3 sequence reads: CASSADWAGELFF. DNA of the CDR3: TGTGCCAGCAGCGCGGATTGGGCCGGGGAGCTGTTTTTT.

This clonotype has a handful of counts. The CDR3 protein is CASSLAAQGTDTQYF. The CDR3 region has the DNA TGTGCCAGCAGCTTAGCTGCACAGGGCACAGATACGCAGTATTTT. The chain employs TRBV7-6 and TRBJ2-3, with D perhaps matching TRBD1 (5 bases). CDR1 and CDR2 (germline): SGHVS, FNYEAQ. The CDR3 runs to 15 residues. Trimming left V 0 bases short and J 1 base short, with 8 bases between.

The chain joins TRBV3-1 to TRBJ2-5; possible D gene TRBD2, 6 bases. Germline V gives CDR1 LGHDT, CDR2 YNNKEL (reference sequence). The V gene lost 4 bases and the J gene lost 4 bases, with 13 bases spanning the gap. CDR3 size: 14 residues. The DNA of the CDR3 is TGTGCCAGCAGCCCCCGGGACTTCAGAGAGACCCAGTACTTC. This gives the protein CASSPRDFRETQYF.

The rearrangement joins TRBV2 to TRBJ2-1; D is undetermined. The CDR3 has 13 amino acids. CDR1 is SNHLY and CDR2 is FYNNEI in the germline V gene. Trimming shortened V by 7 bases and J by 8 bases, and 15 bases separated the two germline ends. CDR3 residues: CASILKGFDEQFF. For the CDR3, the DNA is TGTGCCAGCATCCTGAAGGGCTTCGATGAGCAGTTCTTC.

The gene calls are TRBV3-1 and TRBJ1-1; the D is unclear. The CDR3 sequence is 13 residues long. V gave up 0 bases and J gave up 14 bases, with 16 bases separating them. CDR1 is LGHDT, CDR2 YNNKEL, per germline (reference sequence). The CDR3 coding sequence is TGTGCCAGCAGCCAAGATTTTCCCCACCGGATCTTCTTT. Protein product: CASSQDFPHRIFF.

The V and J genes are TRBV5-1 and TRBJ2-7; D is possibly TRBD1 (6 bases). V was cut by 4 bases and J by 6 bases, with 14 bases left in between. The germline V gene encodes CDR1 SGHRS and CDR2 YFSETQ. The CDR3 has 13 amino acids. The CDR3 coding sequence is TGCGCCAGCAGCGTGGGTCCCAGGGGCGAGCAGTACTTC. It yields the protein CASSVGPRGEQYF.

The CDR3 DNA sequence: TGTGCCAGCAGTTACTTACAGGGGGGGTTGTCCGAGCAGTACTTC. This sequence encodes CASSYLQGGLSEQYF. V and J are TRBV6-5 and TRBJ2-7; tentatively, D is TRBD1 (8 bases). Germline CDR1 and CDR2: MNHEY and SVGAGI. Deletions cut 1 base from V and 6 bases from J, with 16 bases between. The CDR3 totals 15 residues.

This clonotype appeared a few times. This chain links TRBV5-1 with TRBJ2-2; no reliable D call. Germline V gene lookup returns CDR1 SGHRS and CDR2 YFSETQ. The V and J ends lost 0 bases and 0 bases respectively, with 6 bases between them. This CDR3 spans 15 amino acids. Here the CDR3 DNA reads TGCGCCAGCAGCTTGGAACAGCCGAACACCGGGGAGCTGTTTTTT. Protein: CASSLEQPNTGELFF.

This clonotype was seen a few times. The rearrangement uses TRBV28 and TRBJ2-7, with D maybe TRBD2 (5 bases). The CDR3 is made up of 17 amino acids. CDR1 and CDR2 (germline): MDHEN, SYDVKM. The V end lost 2 bases, the J end lost 0 bases, and 17 bases lay between the germline ends. CDR3 loop: CASSLRASLQDSYEQYF. CDR3 sequence (DNA): TGTGCCAGCAGTTTAAGGGCTAGCCTCCAAGACTCCTACGAGCAGTACTTC.

This clonotype was observed many times. The chain carries TRBV20-1 and TRBJ2-3, with a weak D call TRBD2 (5 bases). With 6 bases removed from V and 1 base from J, the gap between germline ends came to 23 bases. CDR3 size: 17 residues. CDR1 and CDR2 (germline): DFQATT, SNEGSKA (reference sequence). CDR3 sequence (DNA): TGCAGTGCCGAGGGCGGAATGCCTCTATTTCGCACAGATACGCAGTATTTT. Residues: CSAEGGMPLFRTDTQYF.

This clonotype has just a few counts. This rearrangement joins TRBV6-5 to TRBJ2-7; D is unclear. This CDR3 contains 16 residues. Trimming removed 0 bases from V and 0 bases from J, with 12 bases in between. In germline, CDR1 is MNHEY, CDR2 SVGAGI. The CDR3 loop is CASSYSNLASSYEQYF. The CDR3, as DNA: TGTGCCAGCAGTTACTCGAACTTGGCTAGCTCCTACGAGCAGTACTTC.

This clonotype was detected a few times. The chain combines TRBV7-8 with TRBJ2-3, with a tentative D call TRBD2 (5 bases). Germline CDR1 SGHVS, CDR2 FQNEAQ. CDR3 length: 14 residues. Trimming stripped 3 bases from V and 6 bases from J, with 13 bases between. CDR3 protein: CASSFGLRGDTQYF. The CDR3 DNA sequence: TGTGCCAGCAGCTTCGGACTCAGAGGGGATACGCAGTATTTT.

The genes are TRBV4-2 and TRBJ2-1; weak D call: TRBD2 (5 bases). CDR3 length: 16 residues. Germline assignment: CDR1 LGHNA and CDR2 YNFKEQ. V gave up 2 bases and J gave up 9 bases, with 20 bases separating them. The CDR3 DNA follows: TGTGCCAGCAGCCAAAGTTTTAGGCTAGCAGAGGTTGAGCAGTTCTTC. Protein sequence: CASSQSFRLAEVEQFF.

The chain has TRBV19 and TRBJ2-5; D is ambiguous. Trimming pared 1 base from V and 4 bases from J, leaving 7 bases between. This CDR3 is 13 amino acids long. Germline V gives CDR1 LNHDA, CDR2 SQIVND (reference sequence). CDR3 residues: CASSIATGETQYF. Written as DNA, the CDR3 is TGTGCCAGTAGTATAGCCACGGGAGAGACCCAGTACTTC. Together with reference TRBV19 and TRBJ2-5, the CDR3 gives the full variable domain: DGGITQSPKYLFRKEGQNVTLSCEQNLNHDAMYWYRQDPGQGLRLIYYSQIVNDFQKGDIAEGYSVSREKKESFPLTVTSAQKNPTAFYLCASSIATGETQYFGPGTRLLVL.

This clonotype has a count of ten or more. This chain joins TRBV20-1 and TRBJ2-1; tentative D call: TRBD1 (5 bases). The V and J ends lost 3 bases and 4 bases respectively, with 16 bases between them. The length of the CDR3 is 15 residues. Germline loops: CDR1 DFQATT, CDR2 SNEGSKA (reference sequence). Here the CDR3 DNA reads TGCAGTGCTAGTCACCCAGGGTACCCTTACAATGAGCAGTTCTTC. Amino acids: CSASHPGYPYNEQFF.

This clonotype was counted between two and nine times. The V gene is TRBV20-1, the J gene TRBJ2-7; 12 bases fit TRBD1. V was pared by 7 bases and J by 11 bases, with 21 bases of the junction left unmatched. The CDR3 is 16 residues long. The V gene's germline CDR1 is DFQATT and CDR2 SNEGSKA (reference sequence). The CDR3: CSVDTGTGGPSASKYF. The CDR3 DNA sequence: TGCAGTGTAGACACCGGGACAGGGGGCCCCTCCGCTTCGAAGTACTTC.